Each of the 30 T cell receptor beta chains below was sequenced from the same sample in a study of chronic HIV infection and antiretroviral therapy. TCRdb re-derived calls from the 5' RACE reads in MiXCR, one entry per CDR3 protein. The table records fewer than 40,000 distinct CDR3 sequences, more than 7.5% of them present only once. Sequenced input: peripheral blood. These receptor sequences come from an adult who had HIV and had not received antiretroviral therapy, or was an uninfected healthy control (not recorded which).

Ten or more counts support this clonotype. The rearrangement links TRBV6-2 or TRBV6-3 to TRBJ2-1; TRBD1 matches at 11 bases. CDR3 length: 15 amino acids. Germline values: CDR1 MNHEY, CDR2 SVGEGT. V lost 5 bases and J lost 8; bases outside the gene matches: 8. This CDR3 is CASSAGQGAVDEQFF. For the CDR3, the DNA is TGTGCCAGCAGTGCCGGACAGGGGGCCGTCGATGAGCAGTTCTTC.

This clonotype was found many times. The chain recombines TRBV5-5 with TRBJ1-6, with D uncertain. Between the trimmed V and J ends, which lost 2 bases and 7 bases, there was a span of 10 bases. The CDR3 runs 14 residues. Looked up from germline, CDR1 is SGHKS and CDR2 is YYEKEE (reference sequence). This CDR3 is CASSFRSSNSPLHF. In DNA form, the CDR3 reads TGTGCCAGCAGCTTTAGGTCGTCCAATTCACCCCTCCACTTT.

This clonotype has only a few counts. The rearrangement joins TRBV12-3 or TRBV12-4 to TRBJ1-4; a weak D match, TRBD1 (5 bases). Trimming removed 5 bases from V and 0 bases from J, with 7 bases in between. CDR3 length: 14 residues. Here the CDR3 DNA reads TGTGCCAGCAGTCAGACAGCAACTAATGAAAAACTGTTTTTT. Translated: CASSQTATNEKLFF.

CDR3 region: CASENTEAFF. The CDR3 DNA sequence: TGTGCCAGCGAGAACACTGAAGCTTTCTTT. The rearrangement joins TRBV16 to TRBJ1-1; D is unclear. Per germline, CDR1 KGHSY and CDR2 FQNENV. The length of the CDR3 is 10 residues. Trimming stripped 8 bases from V and 1 base from J, with 2 bases between.

This clonotype was found a few times. The chain employs TRBV28 and TRBJ1-1; maybe TRBD1 (6 bases). Germline values: CDR1 MDHEN, CDR2 SYDVKM. The CDR3 spans 13 residues. The V and J ends lost 7 bases and 3 bases respectively, with 12 bases between them. CDR3 loop: CASTTPGDTEAFF. CDR3 nucleotides: TGTGCCAGCACCACTCCAGGGGACACTGAAGCTTTCTTT.

This clonotype turned up a few times. A single base separates this from a much larger clone, so it may be a read error. The rearrangement joins TRBV7-2 to TRBJ2-3; no definite D call. Germline CDR1 SGHTA, CDR2 FQGNSA. Trimming removed 5 bases from V and 1 base from J, with 1 base in between. This CDR3 is 11 amino acids long. The CDR3 DNA sequence: TGTGCCAGCAGCCGCACAGATACGCAGTATTTT. Amino acids: CASSRTDTQYF.

In its sample, this clonotype was seen many times. The chain uses TRBV6-4 and TRBJ1-1; D gene uncertain. This CDR3 has 13 amino acids. Germline loops: CDR1 MRHNA, CDR2 SNTAGT. V lost 5 bases, J lost 2 bases, and 9 bases lay in between. The CDR3 loop reads CASSLERNTEAFF. The CDR3 DNA reads TGTGCCAGCAGTCTGGAGAGAAACACTGAAGCTTTCTTT.

V is TRBV7-9 and J is TRBJ1-1; D not resolved. Between the trimmed V and J ends, which lost 0 bases and 2 bases, there was a span of 10 bases. Germline V CDR1 and CDR2: SEHNR, FQNEAQ (reference sequence). The CDR3 totals 15 residues. As DNA, the CDR3 is TGTGCCAGCAGCTTAGCCGGGGTAGGAAACACTGAAGCTTTCTTT. Translating it yields CASSLAGVGNTEAFF.

This clonotype was seen only a few times. This rearrangement joins TRBV5-1 to TRBJ1-2; possible D gene TRBD1, 5 bases. Germline values: CDR1 SGHRS, CDR2 YFSETQ. This CDR3 comprises 13 residues. V lost 4 bases, J lost 0 bases, and 7 bases lay in between. CDR3 in DNA: TGCGCCAGCAGCCAGGGTCCTAACTATGGCTACACCTTC. Translated, it gives CASSQGPNYGYTF.

This clonotype was found a few times. The V call is TRBV2, the J call TRBJ2-6, with 7 positions matching TRBD2. The CDR3 totals 18 residues. The germline V gene encodes CDR1 SNHLY and CDR2 FYNNEI. V trimming: 6 bases; J trimming: 0 bases; junction bases outside the gene matches: 11. CDR3 protein: CASRPREGSSSGANVLTF. In DNA form, the CDR3 reads TGTGCCAGCAGACCCAGGGAGGGGTCCTCCTCTGGGGCCAACGTCCTGACTTTC.

The sample holds many counts of this clonotype. V is TRBV7-9 and J is TRBJ2-2, with TRBD1 as a possible D gene (6 bases). The length of the CDR3 is 17 residues. The ends were cut back, 0 bases at V and 4 bases at J, with 15 bases in the middle. Germline lookup yields CDR1 SEHNR and CDR2 FQNEAQ (reference sequence). As DNA, the CDR3 is TGTGCCAGCAGCTTAGCGTCCCTACAGGGCCCCACCGGGGAGCTGTTTTTT. It yields the protein CASSLASLQGPTGELFF.

This chain links TRBV27 with TRBJ2-7, with 9 bases identical to TRBD1. J was trimmed by 3 bases and V by 5 bases; bases with no gene match: 8. The CDR3 runs 15 residues. CDR1 and CDR2 from the germline V gene are MNHEY and SMNVEV (reference sequence). The CDR3 spells CASSTTGGSFYEQYF. Here the CDR3 DNA reads TGTGCCAGCAGTACCACAGGGGGCTCCTTCTACGAGCAGTACTTC.

Many counts were recorded for this clonotype. This rearrangement joins TRBV29-1 to TRBJ1-1, with a weak D call TRBD1 (6 bases). The V gene's germline CDR1 is SQVTM and CDR2 ANQGSEA. The germline V and J ends were trimmed by 6 bases and 2 bases, with 16 bases remaining between them. The CDR3 spans 14 residues. The CDR3 DNA reads as TGCAGCGTGATTCCCCGGACAGTCAACACTGAAGCTTTCTTT. Encoded protein: CSVIPRTVNTEAFF.

This clonotype was observed a few times. CDR3 nucleotides: TGTGCCAGCAGTTTTGGATCGGGGGTGGATCAGCCCCAGCATTTT. Translation: CASSFGSGVDQPQHF. The chain links TRBV27 to TRBJ1-5, with a tentative D call TRBD1 (5 bases). Trimming cost V 3 bases and J 5 bases, with 14 bases left between them. The CDR3 is 15 residues long. From germline, CDR1 is MNHEY and CDR2 SMNVEV (reference sequence).

This clonotype was counted many times. CDR3 coding DNA: TGTGCCAGCATCAAGAGCGGAAGCACAGATACGCAGTATTTT. Translating it yields CASIKSGSTDTQYF. V and J are TRBV6-1 and TRBJ2-3; possible D gene TRBD2, 5 bases. The germline V gene has CDR1 MNHNS and CDR2 SASEGT. The CDR3 spans 14 residues. Trimming removed 7 bases from V and 0 bases from J, with 11 bases in between.

The table lists this clonotype with many counts. V and J are TRBV11-2 and TRBJ2-7; 7 bases agree with TRBD1. Germline loops: CDR1 SGHAT, CDR2 FQNNGV. The CDR3 has 15 residues. V lost 5 bases to trimming and J lost 3 bases; unmatched junction nucleotides: 10. CDR3 loop: CASSQEATGHYEQYF. The CDR3 DNA reads TGTGCCAGCAGCCAAGAGGCGACAGGGCACTACGAGCAGTACTTC.

The table lists this clonotype with many counts. For the CDR3, the DNA is TGTGCCACGACAGGGGCGGACACCGGGGAGCTGTTTTTT. Amino acids: CATTGADTGELFF. V gene TRBV10-3 combines with J gene TRBJ2-2, with 8 bases lining up with TRBD1. This CDR3 is 13 amino acids long. CDR1 is ENHRY, CDR2 SYGVKD, per germline. J gave up 3 bases and V 10 bases, and 4 bases lay outside the gene matches.

This clonotype was observed many times. The gene calls are TRBV5-1 and TRBJ1-1; D is perhaps TRBD1 (5 bases). This CDR3 has 13 residues. The V gene's germline CDR1 is SGHRS and CDR2 YFSETQ. V lost 4 bases and J 4 bases, leaving 11 bases between the germline ends. The CDR3 protein is CASSATGGTEAFF. The DNA for the CDR3 is TGCGCCAGCAGCGCAACAGGTGGCACTGAAGCTTTCTTT.

This clonotype came up many times. The V gene is TRBV7-2, the J gene TRBJ2-7; TRBD2 agrees at 7 bases. Germline assignment: CDR1 SGHTA and CDR2 FQGNSA. This CDR3 is built from 15 residues. Trimming at V came to 5 bases and at J to 2 bases, leaving 9 bases not matched to a gene. The chain's CDR3 is CASSLGGLGTYEQYF. The CDR3 DNA reads TGTGCCAGCAGCCTAGGAGGACTAGGGACCTACGAGCAGTACTTC.

V usage is TRBV29-1 and J usage is TRBJ2-4; no definite D call. V was trimmed by 2 bases and J by 0 bases, leaving 5 bases between them. The CDR3 consists of 13 residues. CDR1 is SQVTM and CDR2 is ANQGSEA in the germline V gene. This CDR3 is CSVETGAKNIQYF. CDR3 DNA sequence: TGCAGCGTTGAAACGGGAGCCAAAAACATTCAGTACTTC.

The CDR3 loop reads CASSKEDRDYGYTF. Written as DNA, the CDR3 is TGTGCCAGCAGCAAAGAGGACAGGGACTATGGCTACACCTTC. This chain links TRBV21-1 with TRBJ1-2; TRBD1 is taken as the D call from the table, unchecked against the DNA. TRBV21-1 is termed a pseudogene. This CDR3 has 14 amino acids.

This clonotype was detected many times. This chain links TRBV29-1 with TRBJ2-2; D ambiguous. Per germline, CDR1 SQVTM and CDR2 ANQGSEA. V was shortened by 4 bases and J by 4 bases, with 7 bases between the two germline ends. CDR3 size: 12 residues. This CDR3 reads CSVVRSTGELFF. The CDR3 DNA reads TGCAGCGTTGTCAGGTCCACCGGGGAGCTGTTTTTT.

This clonotype was observed many times. The gene calls are TRBV6-5 and TRBJ2-5; tentatively, D is TRBD1 or TRBD2 (6 bases each). V was clipped by 4 bases and J by 3 bases, with 18 bases between them. Germline V gives CDR1 MNHEY, CDR2 SVGAGI. The CDR3 runs 16 residues. The CDR3 here is CASSSTPYREEETQYF. DNA of the CDR3: TGTGCCAGCAGTTCGACCCCATACAGGGAGGAAGAGACCCAGTACTTC.

This sequence joins TRBV29-1 and TRBJ1-1; tentatively, D is TRBD1 (5 bases). V lost 6 bases, J lost 10 bases, and 18 bases lay in between. There are 12 residues in the CDR3. Looked up from germline, CDR1 is SQVTM and CDR2 is ANQGSEA. In DNA, the CDR3 is TGCAGCGTCGGGACTGACCGAAACGGAGCTTTCTTT. Translated, it gives CSVGTDRNGAFF.

This clonotype was found a few times. This chain connects TRBV10-3 to TRBJ2-1; 10 nucleotides agree with TRBD1. The length of the CDR3 is 14 residues. The V segment lost 6 bases and the J segment 6 bases; nucleotides outside the gene matches: 5. CDR1 and CDR2 from the germline V gene are ENHRY and SYGVKD. Here the CDR3 reads CAIRGTGEVNEQFF. In DNA form, the CDR3 reads TGTGCCATCAGAGGGACAGGGGAAGTCAATGAGCAGTTCTTC.

This clonotype was observed many times. The chain carries TRBV7-9 and TRBJ1-2; D call uncertain. Trimming stripped 4 bases from V and 4 bases from J, with 16 bases between. The CDR3 totals 15 residues. CDR1 SEHNR and CDR2 FQNEAQ come from the germline V gene (reference sequence). This CDR3 reads CASSSPVSRAYGYTF. CDR3 nucleotide sequence: TGTGCCAGCAGCTCCCCTGTATCGAGGGCCTATGGCTACACCTTC.

The gene calls are TRBV7-2 and TRBJ2-7, with a weak D call TRBD1 (6 bases). V was pared by 5 bases and J by 6 bases, with 11 bases between. The CDR3 sequence is 12 residues long. From germline, CDR1 is SGHTA and CDR2 FQGNSA. The CDR3 nucleotides are TGTGCCAGCAGCGAAAGAGGGGGCGAGCAGTACTTC. Translation gives CASSERGGEQYF.

In its sample, this clonotype was seen a few times. This chain uses TRBV27 with TRBJ2-1; 7 nucleotides agree with TRBD1. Germline CDR1 reads MNHEY; CDR2 reads SMNVEV (reference sequence). CDR3 length: 14 amino acids. V shed 5 bases, J shed 3 bases, and the junction held 4 bases outside the gene matches. CDR3 sequence reads: CASSMTGYYNEQFF. The CDR3 DNA follows: TGTGCCAGCAGTATGACAGGGTACTACAATGAGCAGTTCTTC.

The chain uses TRBV28 and TRBJ2-7, with D unresolved. Germline V gives CDR1 MDHEN, CDR2 SYDVKM. The length of the CDR3 is 16 residues. V was shortened by 2 bases and J by 5 bases, with 19 bases between the two germline ends. CDR3 sequence (DNA): TGTGCCAGCAGTTTAATTGGAGTGGTACAGCCCCACGAGCAGTACTTC. Protein sequence: CASSLIGVVQPHEQYF.

In its sample, this clonotype was seen a few times. The chain recombines TRBV7-9 with TRBJ1-1, with D unclear. V shed 1 base and J shed 2 bases, with 8 bases lying between them. The CDR3 has 14 residues. Germline CDR1 reads SEHNR; CDR2 reads FQNEAQ (reference sequence). The CDR3 coding sequence is TGTGCCAGCAGCTTAGGAGAGGGAAACACTGAAGCTTTCTTT. It translates to CASSLGEGNTEAFF.